The next 23 T cell receptor beta chains were all read from a single sample in a study of OX40 agonist ivuxolimab in advanced cancers. TCRdb's copy holds only in-frame clones and misses some; the assay was immunoSEQ multiplex PCR. The data show almost 80,000 clones, approximately 84% seen once. The specimen comprised CD4+ or CD8+ T cells sorted from blood, sampled in a trial of the OX40 agonist ivuxolimab. The receptors come from an adult with an advanced solid tumor such as melanoma, head and neck, liver or kidney cancer.

This chain uses TRBV5-1 with TRBJ2-5; no clear D. V dropped 4 bases and J dropped 0 bases, with 13 bases sitting between them. The CDR3 is made up of 15 amino acids. CDR1 and CDR2 (germline): SGHRS, YFSETQ. CDR3 loop: CASSQSMGYQETQYF. CDR3 nucleotide sequence: TGCGCCAGCAGCCAATCAATGGGGTACCAAGAGACCCAGTACTTC.

The chain is built from TRBV5-6 and TRBJ2-5; D is perhaps TRBD1 or TRBD2 (7 bases each). TRBJ2-7 matches the DNA end more closely, so the J call is doubtful. The CDR3 spans 13 residues. Germline values: CDR1 SGHDT, CDR2 YYEEEE. As DNA, the CDR3 is TGTGCCACCCACAGGGGCGGGAGTTACGAGCAGTACTTC. Protein: CATHRGGSYEQYF.

The chain links TRBV4-3 to TRBJ1-5; D gene ambiguous. This CDR3 region has 14 residues. The V and J ends lost 1 base and 2 bases respectively, with 6 bases between them. Germline assignment: CDR1 LGHNA and CDR2 YSLEER. The CDR3 DNA follows: TGCGCCAGCAGCCAAGGAGCCGGCAATCAGCCCCAGCATTTT. Protein sequence: CASSQGAGNQPQHF.

The V and J genes are TRBV18 and TRBJ1-4; D uncertain. V was shortened by 3 bases and J by 7 bases, with 9 bases between the two germline ends. CDR1 and CDR2 (germline): KGHSH, LQKENI. The CDR3 covers 13 residues. As DNA, the CDR3 is TGTGCCAGCTCACCCGACTCTGTTGAAAAACTGTTTTTT. This translates into CASSPDSVEKLFF.

The rearrangement links TRBV21-1 to TRBJ1-1. TRBV21-1 is labeled a pseudogene. The CDR3 covers 16 residues. CDR3 in amino acids: CASSNNLGDSNTEAFF. The CDR3 nucleotides are TGTGCCAGCAGCAACAACCTAGGGGACTCGAACACTGAAGCTTTCTTT.

This chain uses TRBV5-1 with TRBJ1-6; D unclear. V lost 3 bases and J 7 bases, leaving 11 bases between the germline ends. The CDR3 length is 14 residues. The germline V gene encodes CDR1 SGHRS and CDR2 YFSETQ. CDR3 amino acids: CASSSYEMNSPLHF. Here the CDR3 DNA reads TGCGCCAGCAGCTCGTATGAGATGAATTCACCCCTCCACTTT.

V and J are TRBV5-4 and TRBJ2-5; 8 nucleotides align to TRBD2. Germline V gives CDR1 SGHNT, CDR2 YYREEE (reference sequence). CDR3 length: 17 amino acids. The junction had 9 bases not matched to a gene; V was cut back by 1 base and J by 1 base. DNA of the CDR3: TGTGCCAGCAGCTTGAACGGGAGGGCCGCCCTCCAAGAGACCCAGTACTTC. Protein: CASSLNGRAALQETQYF. Complete variable domain (other parts from reference TRBV5-4 and TRBJ2-5): ETGVTQSPTHLIKTRGQQVTLRCSSQSGHNTVSWYQQALGQGPQFIFQYYREEENGRGNFPPRFSGLQFPNYSSELNVNALELDDSALYLCASSLNGRAALQETQYFGPGTRLLVL.

This chain uses TRBV19 with TRBJ2-7, with D possibly matching TRBD2 (6 bases). Between the trimmed V and J ends, which lost 0 bases and 1 base, there was a span of 19 bases. Germline CDR1 reads LNHDA; CDR2 reads SQIVND (reference sequence). This CDR3 has 18 residues. The CDR3 DNA follows: TGTGCCAGTAGTATAGATGTCCGCGGGGTCGGGGTATCCTACGAGCAGTACTTC. Translated, it gives CASSIDVRGVGVSYEQYF.

The count of this clone is one. This chain uses TRBV7-9 with TRBJ1-4; 9 bases are a match to TRBD1. The length of the CDR3 is 15 residues. V dropped 4 bases and J dropped 7; count of bases not matched to a gene: 7. Per the germline V gene, CDR1 is SEHNR and CDR2 is FQNEAQ (reference sequence). Here the CDR3 reads CASSSSGTGIEKLFF. CDR3 nucleotides: TGTGCCAGCAGCTCCTCCGGGACAGGGATTGAAAAACTGTTTTTT.

The chain joins TRBV7-9 to TRBJ2-7, with D possibly TRBD2 on 6 matching bases. From germline, CDR1 is SEHNR and CDR2 FQNEAQ (reference sequence). Trimming left V 5 bases short and J 6 bases short, with 23 bases between. CDR3 length: 16 residues. In DNA form, the CDR3 reads TGTGCCAGCAGCAATTTTCCCTCGGGAGTCAGAGGCGAGCAGTACTTC. It is translated as CASSNFPSGVRGEQYF.

The chain carries TRBV7-2 and TRBJ2-1, with 8 nucleotides matching TRBD1. This CDR3 comprises 15 residues. CDR1 and CDR2 (germline): SGHTA, FQGNSA. The J segment lost 4 bases and the V segment lost 7 bases, leaving 9 bases of the junction unmatched. The CDR3 coding sequence is TGTGCCAGCAACATCCGGGGACAGGTATACAATGAGCAGTTCTTC. This gives the protein CASNIRGQVYNEQFF.

The genes are TRBV7-9 and TRBJ2-3, with TRBD2 identical over 9 bases. This CDR3 has 15 residues. J lost 4 bases, V lost 2 bases, and 4 bases had no gene match. CDR1 and CDR2 (germline): SEHNR, FQNEAQ (reference sequence). CDR3 loop: CASSLLGGGADTQYF. The CDR3 DNA reads as TGTGCCAGCAGCTTACTTGGCGGGGGGGCAGATACGCAGTATTTT. Combining the CDR3 with reference TRBV7-9 and TRBJ2-3 gives the whole variable domain DTGVSQNPRHKITKRGQNVTFRCDPISEHNRLYWYRQTLGQGPEFLTYFQNEAQLEKSRLLSDRFSAERPKGSFSTLEIQRTEQGDSAMYLCASSLLGGGADTQYFGPGTRLTVL.

The J gene is TRBJ2-1, the V gene TRBV5-5, with 8 bases aligning to TRBD2. Trimming took 2 bases from V and 4 from J; bases not matched to a gene: 2. Germline CDR1 and CDR2: SGHKS and YYEKEE (reference sequence). This CDR3 contains 14 residues. The CDR3 coding sequence is TGTGCCAGCAGCTTAGCGGGGGAGTACAATGAGCAGTTCTTC. Amino acid sequence: CASSLAGEYNEQFF.

The sample holds one count of this clone. This chain connects TRBV18 to TRBJ2-5; no reliable D call. V was clipped by 3 bases and J by 4 bases, with 9 bases between them. Germline-derived CDR1 and CDR2 are KGHSH and LQKENI. This CDR3 is 13 amino acids long. CDR3 DNA sequence: TGTGCCAGCTCACCTGCGGTCGGAGAGACCCAGTACTTC. Translation gives CASSPAVGETQYF.

This clone has more than one count but fewer than ten. This chain uses TRBV19 with TRBJ2-3, with 13 bases matching TRBD2. This CDR3 has 15 amino acids. The germline CDR1 and CDR2 sequences are LNHDA and SQIVND (reference sequence). Trimming removed 6 bases from V and 4 bases from J; junction bases left unmatched: 4. CDR3 coding DNA: TGTGCCAGTAGCGAGGGACTAGCGGGGTCAGATACGCAGTATTTT. Translating gives CASSEGLAGSDTQYF.

V and J are TRBV2 and TRBJ2-1; 8 nucleotides line up with TRBD2. The junction had 7 bases not matched to a gene; V was cut back by 4 bases and J by 5 bases. This CDR3 is built from 15 residues. Germline V gene sequence: CDR1 SNHLY, CDR2 FYNNEI. CDR3 coding DNA: TGTGCCAGCAGTGGTCCGGGGGGGGAGGACAATGAGCAGTTCTTC. Amino acids: CASSGPGGEDNEQFF.

The chain combines TRBV4-3 with TRBJ1-1, with D hard to call. The V gene lost 0 bases and the J gene lost 1 base, with 15 bases spanning the gap. The CDR3 loop spans 17 amino acids. Germline loops: CDR1 LGHNA, CDR2 YSLEER. The CDR3 reads CASSQDLATVKNTEAFF. As DNA, the CDR3 is TGCGCCAGCAGCCAAGATCTTGCAACAGTGAAGAACACTGAAGCTTTCTTT.

This sequence joins TRBV5-6 and TRBJ1-6, with a tentative D call TRBD1 (5 bases). Germline loops: CDR1 SGHDT, CDR2 YYEEEE. V shed 4 bases and J shed 11 bases, with 19 bases lying between them. This CDR3 is built from 15 residues. CDR3 sequence: CASSHGGTRGAPLHF. CDR3 coding DNA: TGTGCCAGCAGCCATGGGGGGACCCGAGGAGCACCCCTCCACTTT.

The rearrangement uses TRBV5-4 and TRBJ2-7; D possibly corresponds to TRBD1 (6 bases). CDR1 is SGHNT and CDR2 is YYREEE in the germline V gene (reference sequence). The CDR3 length is 14 residues. The ends were cut back, 3 bases at V and 0 bases at J, with 10 bases in the middle. CDR3 loop: CASSYKGVSYEQYF. CDR3 nucleotide sequence: TGTGCCAGCAGCTATAAGGGGGTCTCCTACGAGCAGTACTTC. Full variable domain (rest looked up from reference TRBV5-4 and TRBJ2-7): ETGVTQSPTHLIKTRGQQVTLRCSSQSGHNTVSWYQQALGQGPQFIFQYYREEENGRGNFPPRFSGLQFPNYSSELNVNALELDDSALYLCASSYKGVSYEQYFGPGTRLTVT.

This chain links TRBV6-5 with TRBJ1-6; a possible D gene is TRBD1 (5 bases). Germline CDR1 and CDR2: MNHEY and SVGAGI. V lost 7 bases and J lost 5, with 12 bases in between. CDR3 length equals 14 residues. CDR3 DNA: TGTGCCAGCAAGCAGTGGGGCGATAATTCACCCCTCCACTTT. This encodes CASKQWGDNSPLHF.

The CDR3 reads CASSDPYGTGFYGYTF. DNA of the CDR3: TGCGCCAGCAGTGATCCCTACGGGACAGGGTTCTATGGCTACACCTTC. This chain links TRBV10-2 with TRBJ1-2; 9 bases are shared with TRBD1. CDR3 size: 16 residues. Trimming cost V 3 bases and J 4 bases; bases outside gene matches: 9. Germline V lookup: CDR1 WSHSY, CDR2 SAAADI.

This rearrangement joins TRBV21-1 to TRBJ2-7; TRBD1, the D gene given by the table, was not confirmed from the DNA. TRBV21-1 is termed a pseudogene. The CDR3 consists of 15 residues. This chain's CDR3 is CASSNRDRGLREQYF. The CDR3 DNA is TGTGCCAGCAGCAACCGGGACAGGGGGCTAAGGGAGCAGTACTTC.

The chain recombines TRBV6-9 with TRBJ1-2; 7 nucleotides match TRBD1. The V segment lost 6 bases and the J segment 2 bases; nucleotides outside the gene matches: 9. The CDR3 runs to 15 residues. Germline CDR1 reads MNHGY; CDR2 reads SVAAGI. The CDR3 nucleotides are TGTGCCAGCAGAATACCCGGGACAGAGAACTATGGCTACACCTTC. Amino acids: CASRIPGTENYGYTF.